Shown below are 3 T cell receptor beta chains from a single sample sequenced in a study of blood T cell repertoires in COVID-19 (TCRdb year 2020). The library was generated by the immunoSEQ multiplex PCR assay. TCRdb mirrors the immuneACCESS table, restricted to in-frame sequences. Some clones are absent from its copies; in checked studies, under half trace to an unresolved V gene, and the reason for the others is unknown. This sample is represented by under 400,000 clones; approximately 90% of them were singletons. 3% to 4.5% of the sample is in the top ten clones. The specimen was peripheral blood. The receptors shown here come from a woman aged 55 to 70 with COVID-19, enrolled during active disease.

The rearrangement uses TRBV12-3 or TRBV12-4 and TRBJ1-2, with unresolved D. The V gene lost 3 bases and the J gene lost 7 bases, with 12 bases spanning the gap. The CDR3 loop spans 13 amino acids. Here the CDR3 reads CASSFEGVAGYTF. Here the CDR3 DNA reads TGTGCCAGCAGTTTTGAAGGAGTAGCTGGCTACACCTTC.

This chain connects TRBV3-1 (or the pseudogene TRBV3-2) to TRBJ1-1, with a possible D match to TRBD1 (6 bases). Looked up from germline, CDR1 is LGHDT and CDR2 is YNNKEL (reference sequence). V was trimmed by 6 bases and J by 1 base, leaving 12 bases between them. There are 14 residues in the CDR3. This chain's CDR3 is CASSLGHTNTEAFF. DNA for the CDR3: TGTGCCAGCAGTTTGGGACACACGAACACTGAAGCTTTCTTT.

CDR3 in amino acids: CASTLTGGNSYGYTF. As DNA, the CDR3 is TGTGCCAGCACCCTAACTGGAGGGAACAGCTATGGCTACACCTTC. The rearrangement joins TRBV7-9 to TRBJ1-2; D is ambiguous. CDR3 length: 15 amino acids. The V and J ends lost 7 bases and 4 bases respectively, with 19 bases between them. Germline values: CDR1 SEHNR, CDR2 FQNEAQ (reference sequence). Full variable domain (rest looked up from reference TRBV7-9 and TRBJ1-2): DTGVSQNPRHKITKRGQNVTFRCDPISEHNRLYWYRQTLGQGPEFLTYFQNEAQLEKSRLLSDRFSAERPKGSFSTLEIQRTEQGDSAMYLCASTLTGGNSYGYTFGSGTRLTVV.